A single sample gave rise to the 11 T cell receptor beta chains below, sequenced in a study of blood T cells in healthy people across ages. Next came a second PCR, run for roughly 6 to 11 cycles, which used a sample-barcoded 5' primer along with a J-beta primer mix. TCRdb reprocessed the 5' RACE reads via MiXCR and lists one record per CDR3 protein. The sample lists 600,000 to 800,000 distinct CDR3 sequences; about 51% were seen once. The sequenced sample consisted of blood. The receptors here all came from a woman over 75 in good health.

This clonotype came up many times. The chain combines TRBV5-1 with TRBJ2-3; D not resolved. V lost 3 bases, J lost 0 bases, and 11 bases lay in between. This CDR3 has 15 amino acids. CDR1 is SGHRS and CDR2 is YFSETQ in the germline V gene. The CDR3 DNA reads TGCGCCAGCAGCTCTCTGACCTCTAGCACAGATACGCAGTATTTT. Its translation: CASSSLTSSTDTQYF.

About this clonotype: Because it lacks the conserved phenylalanine or tryptophan at the end, this CDR3 is likely a read error. The chain has TRBV7-9 and TRBJ2-5, with 8 bases lining up with TRBD1. Germline CDR1 reads SEHNR; CDR2 reads FQNEAQ (reference sequence). This CDR3 comprises 13 residues. V gave up 5 bases and J gave up 4 bases; unmatched junction bases: 3. The CDR3 bases are TGTGCCAGCAGCCGAGGACAGGGAGAGACCCAGTACTTA. This encodes CASSRGQGETQYL.

The table lists this clonotype with many counts. The gene calls are TRBV27 and TRBJ2-6; TRBD2 might be the D (6 bases). Germline V CDR1 and CDR2: MNHEY, SMNVEV (reference sequence). The CDR3 totals 18 residues. V was shortened by 1 base and J by 0 bases, with 13 bases between the two germline ends. The CDR3 sequence is CASSLFGGFNSGANVLTF. As DNA, the CDR3 is TGTGCCAGCAGTTTATTTGGGGGGTTCAACTCTGGGGCCAACGTCCTGACTTTC.

This clonotype was observed a handful of times. This clone may be a read error of a much larger clone one base away. J is TRBJ2-5 and V is TRBV15; 7 bases map to TRBD2. V shed 0 bases and J 11 bases; nucleotides not matched to a gene: 15. The CDR3 spans 16 residues. Germline CDR1 is LNHNV and CDR2 is YYDKDF (reference sequence). CDR3 nucleotides: TGTGCCACCAGCAGAGAATTCGGGAGGATTGTGGGTGAGCAGTACTTC. It yields the protein CATSREFGRIVGEQYF.

The genes are TRBV7-2 and TRBJ2-1; TRBD2 matches at 9 bases. The CDR3 has 15 residues. With 4 bases clipped from V and 10 bases from J, the junction kept 11 bases outside the gene matches. Germline V gene lookup returns CDR1 SGHTA and CDR2 FQGNSA. The CDR3, as DNA: TGTGCCAGCAGCTCCCAGAGGACTAGCGCGGAGGAGCAGTTCTTC. It specifies CASSSQRTSAEEQFF.

V usage is TRBV3-1 and J usage is TRBJ2-1; D might be TRBD1 (5 bases). The CDR3 loop spans 17 amino acids. Germline assignment: CDR1 LGHDT and CDR2 YNNKEL (reference sequence). Trimming cost V 3 bases and J 6 bases, with 21 bases left between them. CDR3 in DNA: TGTGCCAGCAGCCATGGGGCCCTCAGAGCCACGAGCAATGAGCAGTTCTTC. The encoded protein is CASSHGALRATSNEQFF.

The CDR3 loop is CASSDRDRVKETQYF. The DNA of the CDR3 is TGTGCCAGCAGCGATCGGGACAGGGTAAAAGAGACCCAGTACTTC. V is TRBV25-1 and J is TRBJ2-7; TRBD1 matches at 9 bases. The J call is in doubt because the DNA end fits TRBJ2-5 better. CDR1 and CDR2 (germline): MGHDK, SYGVNS. The CDR3 runs to 15 residues.

V and J are TRBV9 and TRBJ2-3; the D gene is possibly TRBD2 (7 bases). CDR1 SGDLS and CDR2 YYNGEE come from the germline V gene. The CDR3 runs 14 residues. The ends were cut back, 3 bases at V and 5 bases at J, with 13 bases in the middle. The CDR3 sequence is CASSEGGLKDTQYF. CDR3 coding DNA: TGTGCCAGCAGCGAGGGGGGACTAAAAGATACGCAGTATTTT. Together with reference TRBV9 and TRBJ2-3, the CDR3 gives the full variable domain: DSGVTQTPKHLITATGQRVTLRCSPRSGDLSVYWYQQSLDQGLQFLIQYYNGEERAKGNILERFSAQQFPDLHSELNLSSLELGDSALYFCASSEGGLKDTQYFGPGTRLTVL.

This clonotype was counted many times. CDR3: CASIRRRTGTDTQYF. In nucleotides, the CDR3 is TGTGCCAGCATCCGAAGGCGGACTGGCACAGATACGCAGTATTTT. The V and J genes are TRBV27 and TRBJ2-3, with D possibly being TRBD2 (5 bases). The CDR3 length is 15 residues. Germline CDR1 and CDR2: MNHEY and SMNVEV (reference sequence). V was shortened by 7 bases and J by 1 base, with 15 bases between the two germline ends.

Details on this clonotype: A much larger clone differs by one base, so this may be a read error. This chain joins TRBV4-1 and TRBJ2-4; D remains ambiguous. The J call is uncertain, as TRBJ2-7 better fits the DNA end. This CDR3 comprises 14 residues. Germline V gene data show CDR1 as MGHRA and CDR2 as YSYEKL. The CDR3 is CASRRPALPYEQYF. CDR3 bases: TGCGCCAGCAGACGTCCGGCACTTCCCTACGAGCAGTACTTC.

This clonotype was observed a handful of times. The rearrangement links TRBV24-1 to TRBJ2-5; 8 bases fit TRBD2. The CDR3 is 17 residues long. The V gene's germline CDR1 is KGHDR and CDR2 SFDVKD. The J segment lost 11 bases and the V segment lost 0 bases, leaving 16 bases of the junction unmatched. CDR3 in amino acids: CATSDLTTSGDSREQYF. The CDR3 DNA is TGTGCCACCAGTGATTTGACAACTAGCGGAGACTCCCGTGAGCAGTACTTC.